The 20 T cell receptor beta chains below come from one sample, sequenced in a study of T cells expressing NK-cell markers. For each CDR3 protein, TCRdb gives one entry from its re-call of the 5' RACE reads, without DNA. This sample's clone table lists around 14,000 distinct CDR3 sequences. The sequenced sample was blood T cells: a sorted CD56 or NKG2C T cell subset, CD4+ or CD8+ T cells, or bulk PBMC T cells (not recorded which). All receptors come from a man aged 18-69 years in good health.

The V and J genes are TRBV29-1 and TRBJ2-5; TCRdb proposes TRBD2, but this gene call is untestable without DNA. The CDR3 has 14 residues. Germline assignment: CDR1 SQVTM and CDR2 ANQGSEA. The CDR3: CSVEDRRGPGTQYF. The full variable domain, with the rest looked up from reference TRBV29-1 and TRBJ2-5, is SAVISQKPSRDICQRGTSLTIQCQVDSQVTMMFWYRQQPGQSLTLIATANQGSEATYESGFVIDKFPISRPNLTFSTLTVSNMSPEDSSIYLCSVEDRRGPGTQYFGPGTRLLVL.

V is TRBV20-1 and J is TRBJ2-7; TCRdb proposes TRBD2, but this gene call is untestable without DNA. Per the germline V gene, CDR1 is DFQATT and CDR2 is SNEGSKA (reference sequence). The CDR3 runs to 15 residues. The CDR3 loop is CSARDLVAGVYEQYF.

The chain recombines TRBV5-1 with TRBJ2-3. The CDR3 totals 12 residues. CDR1 and CDR2 from the germline V gene are SGHRS and YFSETQ. CDR3 amino acids: CASSLRWDTQYF.

This rearrangement joins TRBV7-9 to TRBJ2-1; TCRdb's D gene call, TRBD1, goes unchecked for lack of DNA. This CDR3 is built from 15 residues. Germline CDR1 SEHNR, CDR2 FQNEAQ (reference sequence). The CDR3 reads CASSFLPGADNEQFF.

This chain joins TRBV6-2 or TRBV6-3 and TRBJ2-7; TCRdb lists TRBD1, though no DNA is available to test this call. Germline-derived CDR1 and CDR2 are MNHEY and SVGEGT. CDR3 length: 16 amino acids. The CDR3 reads CASSYSRRGNSYEQYF.

The chain uses TRBV20-1 and TRBJ2-5; TCRdb designates TRBD1, a call that cannot be tested without DNA. The CDR3 totals 14 residues. The germline gives CDR1 DFQATT, CDR2 SNEGSKA (reference sequence). The CDR3 spells CSATDRRHQETQYF.

The rearrangement links TRBV5-6 to TRBJ1-3. The CDR3 is 16 residues long. Germline-derived CDR1 and CDR2 are SGHDT and YYEEEE. This CDR3 is CASSLLPIPSGNTIYF.

The chain carries TRBV5-4 and TRBJ2-1. The CDR3 has 16 residues. CDR1 is SGHNT and CDR2 is YYREEE in the germline V gene (reference sequence). CDR3 region: CASSPDSRGVYNEQFF.

The genes are TRBV20-1 and TRBJ2-1. The CDR3 totals 15 residues. The germline CDR1 and CDR2 sequences are DFQATT and SNEGSKA (reference sequence). Here the CDR3 reads CSAREAGGPRNEQFF.

The J gene is TRBJ1-1, the V gene TRBV12-3 or TRBV12-4; TCRdb's assignment of TRBD1 cannot be checked, as there is no DNA. The CDR3 runs 15 residues. This CDR3 is CASGAKDRGHTEAFF.

The CDR3 sequence: CASSSGAGETQYF. The rearrangement links TRBV7-7 to TRBJ2-5; TCRdb picks TRBD1, but there is no DNA to check that call. This CDR3 comprises 13 residues. Germline V gives CDR1 SSHAT, CDR2 FNYEAQ (reference sequence).

The gene calls are TRBV7-8 and TRBJ2-2. This CDR3 is 16 amino acids long. Germline V gives CDR1 SGHVS, CDR2 FQNEAQ. The CDR3 loop is CASSTHARFNTGELFF.

The chain links TRBV2 to TRBJ2-5; TCRdb picks TRBD1, but there is no DNA to check that call. The CDR3 loop spans 14 amino acids. CDR1 and CDR2 (germline): SNHLY, FYNNEI. Here the CDR3 reads CASNLGTARETQYF.

J is TRBJ2-6 and V is TRBV27; TCRdb lists TRBD2, though no DNA is available to test this call. CDR1 MNHEY and CDR2 SMNVEV come from the germline V gene (reference sequence). This CDR3 contains 17 residues. This CDR3 is CASRRLAELSGANVLTF.

V usage is TRBV10-3 and J usage is TRBJ1-1; the D gene TCRdb calls, TRBD1, cannot be checked with no DNA. This CDR3 has 14 amino acids. Germline-derived CDR1 and CDR2 are ENHRY and SYGVKD. The CDR3 loop reads CATTRQGETTEAFF.

V is TRBV5-8 and J is TRBJ2-3; the TCRdb D gene call, TRBD1, has no DNA to confirm it. Germline V gene lookup returns CDR1 SGHTS and CDR2 YDEGEE. CDR3 length: 15 amino acids. The CDR3 loop is CASSLALGPGNTQYF.

This chain joins TRBV10-2 and TRBJ2-5. The CDR3 totals 12 residues. CDR1 and CDR2 (germline): WSHSY, SAAADI. This CDR3 is CASSVASETQYF.

The chain employs TRBV27 and TRBJ2-1; the D call from TCRdb, TRBD1, cannot be confirmed without DNA. In germline, CDR1 is MNHEY, CDR2 SMNVEV (reference sequence). The CDR3 length is 16 residues. The CDR3 loop is CASSLSRTGSVHEQFF.

The chain joins TRBV10-3 to TRBJ2-3; TCRdb's D call, TRBD2, is unchecked because there is no DNA. Germline V gene data show CDR1 as ENHRY and CDR2 as SYGVKD. This CDR3 is built from 16 residues. CDR3 amino acids: CAISGLAGVSTDTQYF.

The chain joins TRBV5-1 to TRBJ2-1; TCRdb's assignment of TRBD2 cannot be checked, as there is no DNA. CDR1 and CDR2 from the germline V gene are SGHRS and YFSETQ. This CDR3 comprises 16 residues. The CDR3 loop reads CASSFASGGRNNEQFF.